This T cell receptor beta chain was profiled in a study of beta chain features in type 1 diabetes. Study results and limitations: TCRB CDR3s were moderately but significantly shorter in Type 1 diabetes patients in all four CD4+ subsets.

Turning to this clone: Its antigen remains unknown.

Expressed TCRB transcripts were sequenced after all isolated RNA was converted to cDNA. The repertoire was sequenced with immunoSEQ multiplex PCR; TCRdb's copy has only in-frame clones and lacks some. The data hold around 250,000 clones, with around 20% observed a single time. The sequencing sample was made of naive CD4+ T cells from blood. The sequence was obtained from a woman aged 40-49 years with type 1 diabetes.

The CDR3 DNA is TGTGCCAGCAACAACTACAGGGATTCTGGCACCGGGGAGCTGTTTTTT. It codes for CASNNYRDSGTGELFF. The V gene is TRBV7-9, the J gene TRBJ2-2; possible D gene TRBD1, 6 bases. V was trimmed by 7 bases and J by 4 bases, leaving 19 bases between them. Germline V gives CDR1 SEHNR, CDR2 FQNEAQ (reference sequence). The CDR3 is 16 amino acids.